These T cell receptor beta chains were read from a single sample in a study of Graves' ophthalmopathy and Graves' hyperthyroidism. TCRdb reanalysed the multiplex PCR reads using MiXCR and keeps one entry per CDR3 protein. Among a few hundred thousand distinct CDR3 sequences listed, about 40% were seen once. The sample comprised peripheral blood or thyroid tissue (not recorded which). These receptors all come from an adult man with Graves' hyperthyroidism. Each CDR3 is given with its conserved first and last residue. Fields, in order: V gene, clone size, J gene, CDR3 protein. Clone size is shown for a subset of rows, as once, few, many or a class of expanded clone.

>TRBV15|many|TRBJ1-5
CATSRDGGYQPQHF
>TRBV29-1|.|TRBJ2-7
CSVRVGTGSYEQYF
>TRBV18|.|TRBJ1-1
CASSPQENTEAFF
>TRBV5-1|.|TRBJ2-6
CASSKDSSSGANVLTF
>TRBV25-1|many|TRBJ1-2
CASSVGGAHYGYTF
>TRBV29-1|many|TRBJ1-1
CSVSGTATDSTEAFF
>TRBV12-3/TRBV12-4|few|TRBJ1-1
CASSFTPRNFFQRKNTEAFF
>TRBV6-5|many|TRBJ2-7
CASSPPDRYEQYF
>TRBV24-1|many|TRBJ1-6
CAAGTDGSPLHF
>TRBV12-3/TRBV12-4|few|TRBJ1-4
CASSQGVGNEKLFF
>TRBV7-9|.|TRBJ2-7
CASSFTGRLTYEQYF
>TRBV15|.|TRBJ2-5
CATSRAAQETQYF
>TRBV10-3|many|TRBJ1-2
CAINPGTGEDYGYTF
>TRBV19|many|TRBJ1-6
CASAGTNNSPLHF
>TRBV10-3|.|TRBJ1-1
CAISEPDRGLGNTEAFF
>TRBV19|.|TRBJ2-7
CASGISPTWTNYEQYF
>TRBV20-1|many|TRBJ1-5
CSARSGGYSNQPQHF
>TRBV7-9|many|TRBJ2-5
CASSHLWPEQETQYF
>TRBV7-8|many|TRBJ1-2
CASSLNRGGNYGYTF
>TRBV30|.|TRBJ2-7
CAWGTVRVFDEQYF
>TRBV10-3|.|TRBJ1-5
CASSEYGNSNQPQHF
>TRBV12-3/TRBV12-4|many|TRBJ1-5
CASSLGHFNQPQHF
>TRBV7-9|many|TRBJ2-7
CASSKTASYEQYF
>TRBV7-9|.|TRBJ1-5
CASSYGQESQPQHF
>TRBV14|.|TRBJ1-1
CASSQDLNRNTEAFF
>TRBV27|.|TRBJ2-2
CASTRQGGVGELFF
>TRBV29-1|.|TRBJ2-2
CGVEEGELFF
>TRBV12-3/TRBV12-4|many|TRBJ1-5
CASSPRGGVNQPQHF
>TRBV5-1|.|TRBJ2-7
CASSLVTGVNEQYF
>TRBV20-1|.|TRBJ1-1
CSANGPSSNEAFF
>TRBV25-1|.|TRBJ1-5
CARPDNSNQPQHF
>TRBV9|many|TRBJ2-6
CASSANRVSGANVLTF
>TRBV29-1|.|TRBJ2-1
CSVEDPTSGRWNEQFF
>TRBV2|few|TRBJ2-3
CASPTGRTDTQYF
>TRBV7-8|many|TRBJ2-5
CASSLWVETQYF
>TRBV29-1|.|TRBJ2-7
CSAEGPDGSFEQYF
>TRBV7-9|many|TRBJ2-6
CASSLGLAGVRSSGANVLTF
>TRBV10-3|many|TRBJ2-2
CAISQRTSGNTGELFF
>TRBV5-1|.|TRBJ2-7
CASSLVAGETYEQYF
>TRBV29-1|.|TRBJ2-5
CSTQGVPQYF
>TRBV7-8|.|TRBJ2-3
CASSRRTSGGLGTDTQYF
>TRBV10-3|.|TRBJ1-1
CAIKETGDTEAFF
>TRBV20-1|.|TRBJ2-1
CSARVDRARYNEQFF
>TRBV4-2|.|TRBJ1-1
CASSQEGPYRTEAFF
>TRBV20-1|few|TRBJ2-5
CSARGGAGTQYF
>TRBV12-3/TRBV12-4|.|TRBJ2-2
CASGFTGSGELFF
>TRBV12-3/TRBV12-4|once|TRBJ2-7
CASARAGGPHEQYF
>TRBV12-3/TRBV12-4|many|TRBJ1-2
CASINSSTVSGYGYTF
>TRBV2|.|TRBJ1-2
CASSVSSQGNTF
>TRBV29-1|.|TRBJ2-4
CSVPSTGGINIQYF
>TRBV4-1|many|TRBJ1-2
CASSQPGTFKGYTF
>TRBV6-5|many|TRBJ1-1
CASSYGAGTEAFF
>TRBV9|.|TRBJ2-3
CASSGSADTQYF
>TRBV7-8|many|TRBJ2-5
CASSPGRASETQYF